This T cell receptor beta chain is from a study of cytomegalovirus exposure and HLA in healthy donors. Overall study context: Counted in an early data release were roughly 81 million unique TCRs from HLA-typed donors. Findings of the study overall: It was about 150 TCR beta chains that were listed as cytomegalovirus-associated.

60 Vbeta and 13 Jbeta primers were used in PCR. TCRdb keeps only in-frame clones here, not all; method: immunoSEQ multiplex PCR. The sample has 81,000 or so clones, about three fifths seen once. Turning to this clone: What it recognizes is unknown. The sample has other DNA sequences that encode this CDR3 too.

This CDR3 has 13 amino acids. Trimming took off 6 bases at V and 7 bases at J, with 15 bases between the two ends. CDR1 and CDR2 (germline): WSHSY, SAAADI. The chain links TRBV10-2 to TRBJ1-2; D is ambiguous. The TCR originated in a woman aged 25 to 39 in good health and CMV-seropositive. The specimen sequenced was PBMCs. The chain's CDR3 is CASSVGADSGYTF. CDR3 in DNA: TGCGCCAGCAGCGTTGGTGCTGACTCTGGCTACACCTTC.